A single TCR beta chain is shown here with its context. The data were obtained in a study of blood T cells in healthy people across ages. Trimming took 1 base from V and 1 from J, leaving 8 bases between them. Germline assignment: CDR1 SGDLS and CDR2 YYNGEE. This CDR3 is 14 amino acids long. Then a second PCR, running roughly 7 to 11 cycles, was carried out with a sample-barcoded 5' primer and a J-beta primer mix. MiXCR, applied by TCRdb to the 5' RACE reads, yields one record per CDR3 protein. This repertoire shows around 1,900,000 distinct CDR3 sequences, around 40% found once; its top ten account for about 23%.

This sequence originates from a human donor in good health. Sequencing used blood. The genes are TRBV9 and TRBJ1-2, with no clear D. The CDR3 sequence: CASSVNGDNYGYTF. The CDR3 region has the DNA TGTGCCAGCAGCGTAAATGGGGATAACTATGGCTACACCTTC.